Listed here are 21 T cell receptor beta chains from one sample, sequenced in a study of vaccination and CD4 T cells after COVID-19. TCRdb re-called the PCR reads with MiXCR, one entry per CDR3 protein. The sample contains some 20,000 distinct CDR3 sequences, around 60% of which appear only once. Sequenced here: CD4+ T cells from blood, sampled before SARS-CoV-2 vaccination. The receptors shown here come from a human donor who had recovered from COVID-19.

This clonotype has only a few counts. This sequence joins TRBV20-1 and TRBJ1-1, with a weak D call TRBD1 (5 bases). The CDR3 extends over 15 amino acids. The V gene lost 3 bases and the J gene lost 4 bases, with 18 bases spanning the gap. Germline loops: CDR1 DFQATT, CDR2 SNEGSKA (reference sequence). In DNA, the CDR3 is TGCAGTGCTAGCCGTGATTGGGGGTTGGTCACTGAAGCTTTCTTT. Its translation is CSASRDWGLVTEAFF.

The genes are TRBV2 and TRBJ1-6; 10 bases fit TRBD1. Trimming at V came to 2 bases and at J to 6 bases, leaving 4 bases not matched to a gene. CDR1 SNHLY and CDR2 FYNNEI come from the germline V gene. This CDR3 comprises 16 residues. The CDR3 nucleotides read TGTGCCAGCAGTGAATCGACAGGGGGCGGTAATTCACCCCTCCACTTT. As protein: CASSESTGGGNSPLHF.

This clonotype has just a few counts. The rearrangement uses TRBV27 and TRBJ1-6; D not resolved. The CDR3 spans 14 residues. From germline, CDR1 is MNHEY and CDR2 SMNVEV (reference sequence). V lost 5 bases to trimming and J lost 10 bases, with 15 bases between them. The CDR3 protein is CASSPYMIRSPLHF. DNA for the CDR3: TGTGCCAGCAGTCCATACATGATACGGTCACCCCTCCACTTT.

In this sample, this clonotype turned up a few times. The V and J genes are TRBV20-1 and TRBJ2-3; no firm D call. Germline V gene lookup returns CDR1 DFQATT and CDR2 SNEGSKA (reference sequence). Trimming shortened V by 6 bases and J by 0 bases, and 10 bases separated the two germline ends. CDR3 size: 13 residues. CDR3 region: CSAYQTSTDTQYF. The CDR3 DNA follows: TGCAGTGCGTATCAAACCAGCACAGATACGCAGTATTTT.

The rearrangement uses TRBV2 and TRBJ1-5; 12 bases are a match to TRBD1. Germline loops: CDR1 SNHLY, CDR2 FYNNEI. With V trimmed by 5 bases and J by 4 bases, 3 bases remained unmatched. The CDR3 has 15 residues. The CDR3 region has the DNA TGTGCCAGCAGTCGGGACAGGGGGCCTAATCAGCCCCAGCATTTT. Residues: CASSRDRGPNQPQHF.

The V and J genes are TRBV27 and TRBJ2-2; 8 positions agree with TRBD1. Germline CDR1 MNHEY, CDR2 SMNVEV (reference sequence). The trim removed 6 bases at V and 6 bases at J, leaving 6 bases unmatched. The CDR3 consists of 14 residues. DNA of the CDR3: TGTGCCAGCAGGAGACAGGGGAATTCCGGGGAGCTGTTTTTT. It translates to CASRRQGNSGELFF.

This rearrangement joins TRBV20-1 to TRBJ2-1; no clear D. Trimming cost V 3 bases and J 2 bases, with 2 bases left between them. The CDR3 length is 11 residues. The germline CDR1 and CDR2 sequences are DFQATT and SNEGSKA (reference sequence). The CDR3, as DNA: TGCAGTGCTAGTGCCTACAATGAGCAGTTCTTC. Translating gives CSASAYNEQFF.

The CDR3 sequence: CSALGGTGTYNEQFF. The CDR3 DNA sequence: TGCAGTGCCTTGGGCGGGACAGGCACCTACAATGAGCAGTTCTTC. This chain joins TRBV20-1 and TRBJ2-1; TRBD1 agrees at 8 bases. The CDR3 has 15 amino acids. V trimming: 6 bases; J trimming: 2 bases; junction bases outside the gene matches: 9. Germline values: CDR1 DFQATT, CDR2 SNEGSKA (reference sequence).

This clonotype was observed a handful of times. This chain uses TRBV2 with TRBJ1-6, with 9 positions matching TRBD1. The V gene's germline CDR1 is SNHLY and CDR2 FYNNEI. V gave up 7 bases and J gave up 8 bases; unmatched junction bases: 12. The CDR3 length is 16 residues. In nucleotides, the CDR3 is TGTGCCAGCAACGTTAATCCCGGGACAGGGTATTCACCCCTCCACTTT. Residues: CASNVNPGTGYSPLHF.

The chain joins TRBV6-1 to TRBJ1-2; 7 nucleotides align to TRBD1. The CDR3 contains 18 residues. Germline trimming cut 9 bases from V and 1 base from J; bases unmatched to any gene: 20. Germline lookup yields CDR1 MNHNS and CDR2 SASEGT. CDR3 in amino acids: CASFKEGTWTGINYGYTF. In DNA form, the CDR3 reads TGTGCCAGTTTCAAGGAAGGGACTTGGACAGGAATTAACTATGGCTACACCTTC.

This chain connects TRBV6-2 or TRBV6-3 to TRBJ2-7, with 7 bases that match TRBD2. The CDR3 is 14 amino acids. Per the germline V gene, CDR1 is MNHEY and CDR2 is SVGEGT. The V and J ends lost 7 bases and 3 bases, in that order; junction bases with no gene match: 9. The CDR3 coding sequence is TGTGCCAGCACATCAGCGGGAACTAGCTACGAGCAGTACTTC. Encoded protein: CASTSAGTSYEQYF.

J is TRBJ2-1 and V is TRBV24-1, with D possibly TRBD1 on 5 matching bases. Germline V gene lookup returns CDR1 KGHDR and CDR2 SFDVKD. The CDR3 is made up of 14 amino acids. V was clipped by 5 bases and J by 3 bases, with 10 bases between them. The CDR3 here is CATSARDSYNEQFF. The CDR3 nucleotides read TGTGCCACCAGTGCCAGAGACAGCTACAATGAGCAGTTCTTC.

The chain carries TRBV2 and TRBJ1-2; D uncertain. This CDR3 has 13 residues. Looked up from germline, CDR1 is SNHLY and CDR2 is FYNNEI. The germline V and J ends were trimmed by 9 bases and 4 bases, with 15 bases remaining between them. Here the CDR3 DNA reads TGTGCCAGTACTCCCGGACGGCGCTATGGCTACACCTTC. This sequence encodes CASTPGRRYGYTF.

The V and J genes are TRBV11-2 and TRBJ2-3; D call uncertain. Germline assignment: CDR1 SGHAT and CDR2 FQNNGV. This CDR3 spans 13 amino acids. The V end was cut by 5 bases, the J end by 2 bases, with 8 bases between. DNA for the CDR3: TGTGCCAGCAGCCAAGGAATCACAGATACGCAGTATTTT. Protein sequence: CASSQGITDTQYF.

This clonotype came up a few times. The chain links TRBV7-9 to TRBJ2-5; perhaps TRBD2 as D (6 bases). Trimming removed 1 base at V and 2 bases at J, with 14 bases between. Germline CDR1 and CDR2: SEHNR and FQNEAQ (reference sequence). The CDR3 is 16 residues long. The CDR3 protein is CASSLGSAGRQETQYF. In DNA, the CDR3 is TGTGCCAGCAGCTTAGGTAGCGCGGGACGGCAAGAGACCCAGTACTTC.

This rearrangement joins TRBV5-6 to TRBJ1-3, with D hard to call. The CDR3 spans 17 residues. V lost 1 base and J 0 bases, leaving 14 bases between the germline ends. The germline V gene encodes CDR1 SGHDT and CDR2 YYEEEE. The CDR3 DNA reads TGTGCCAGCAGCTTGTTAGGCGGTCTAAGCTCTGGAAACACCATATATTTT. Amino acids: CASSLLGGLSSGNTIYF.

A single count supports this clonotype. CDR3 sequence reads: CASSRRADSAGANVLTF. Written as DNA, the CDR3 is TGTGCCAGCAGTAGGAGGGCCGACAGCGCCGGGGCCAACGTCCTGACTTTC. The chain uses TRBV6-1 and TRBJ2-6; maybe TRBD2 (6 bases). The CDR3 has 17 amino acids. Trimming removed 5 bases at V and 4 bases at J, with 18 bases between. Germline CDR1 MNHNS, CDR2 SASEGT.

Here the CDR3 reads CASSPTGGTKNIQYF. The CDR3 coding sequence is TGTGCCAGCAGCCCGACAGGGGGGACCAAAAACATTCAGTACTTC. The gene calls are TRBV7-9 and TRBJ2-4, with TRBD1 matching over 9 bases. This CDR3 spans 15 amino acids. CDR1 SEHNR and CDR2 FQNEAQ come from the germline V gene (reference sequence). J was trimmed by 2 bases and V by 5 bases; bases with no gene match: 4.

This clonotype showed up just a few times. The rearrangement links TRBV6-1 to TRBJ2-5; no firm D call. The V gene's germline CDR1 is MNHNS and CDR2 SASEGT. The CDR3 consists of 13 residues. The V and J ends lost 6 bases and 1 base respectively, with 9 bases between them. The CDR3 spells CASRQIPQETQYF. The CDR3 nucleotides are TGTGCCAGCAGACAGATCCCCCAAGAGACCCAGTACTTC.

This chain uses TRBV20-1 with TRBJ1-1, with a weak D call TRBD1 (5 bases). The CDR3 consists of 15 residues. V shed 6 bases and J shed 5 bases, with 22 bases lying between them. The germline V gene encodes CDR1 DFQATT and CDR2 SNEGSKA (reference sequence). DNA for the CDR3: TGCAGTGCCGAGGCGACAAATCGGGGGTGGACTGAAGCTTTCTTT. This codes for CSAEATNRGWTEAFF.

The chain carries TRBV28 and TRBJ2-5, with TRBD2 matching 8 bases. The CDR3 extends over 14 amino acids. Looked up from germline, CDR1 is MDHEN and CDR2 is SYDVKM. The V and J ends lost 5 bases and 5 bases, in that order; junction bases with no gene match: 7. The chain's CDR3 is CASSTPGLDETQYF. The CDR3 coding sequence is TGTGCCAGCAGTACCCCGGGACTAGACGAGACCCAGTACTTC.